This T cell receptor beta chain derives from a study of T-cell memory formation after mild COVID-19. Study findings and constraints: Clones contracting over day 15 to 85 were CD4/CD8 balanced, with later expanders leaning CD4+. Some clones that responded turned up in pre-infection memory, which suggests that cross-reactive memory joined in. Day 37-peaking second-wave clones had unconfirmed SARS-CoV-2 specificity.

The CDR3 length is 18 residues. CDR1 SGHAT and CDR2 FQNNGV come from the germline V gene. V dropped 1 base and J dropped 4; count of bases not matched to a gene: 9. Constant-segment primers and 5'RACE yielded cDNA libraries for TCR alpha and TCR beta, each carrying sample barcodes and UMIs. From the 5' RACE reads, TCRdb called clonotypes with MiXCR, one entry per CDR3 protein. The repertoire holds 250,000 or so distinct CDR3 sequences, with approximately 19% as singletons. The table lists this clonotype with many counts. Its cognate antigen is unknown. The rearrangement joins TRBV11-2 to TRBJ2-3, with 12 bases lining up with TRBD2. The sequenced sample was PBMCs or a T cell subset sorted from them (not recorded which). This clonotype was obtained from a man aged 18 to 30 who had mild COVID-19 (a few samples of this study predate the infection). Cell type and time point are not known. The CDR3 spells CASSLGTSGGLWADTQYF. The CDR3 DNA reads as TGTGCCAGCAGCTTAGGCACTAGCGGGGGGCTGTGGGCAGATACGCAGTATTTT.